A selection of T cell receptor beta chains follows, all from one sample in a study of blood T cell repertoires in COVID-19. Produced via immunoSEQ multiplex PCR; TCRdb's table is partial and in-frame only. The sample yields fewer than 150,000 clones, roughly 80% seen once. Sequences were obtained from peripheral blood. The receptors originated from a human donor in a cohort sampled during active COVID-19. The CDR3 runs from the conserved cysteine through the conserved F or W. Each record gives: J gene, V gene, D gene, CDR3 protein. The D gene is left open where the match is weak.

TRBJ1-1,TRBV5-4,TRBD1,CASSLERGHLDTEAFF
TRBJ2-3,TRBV5-1,NA,CASSLRTPDTQYF
TRBJ2-1,TRBV25-1,TRBD1,CASSSRGSYNEQFF
TRBJ2-7,TRBV27,NA,CASSKAPAGINSYEQYF
TRBJ1-4,TRBV9,NA,CASSSSLDSREKLFF
TRBJ2-4,TRBV5-1,TRBD2,CASSSSGEGKNIQYF
TRBJ2-7,TRBV4-1,NA,CASSQGPPSLGGEQYF
TRBJ2-7,TRBV9,TRBD2,CASSPRGEDYEQYF
TRBJ1-2,TRBV5-1,NA,CASSLEEAGYTF
TRBJ2-7,TRBV6-5,NA,CASSPQRLGVHEQYF
TRBJ2-2,TRBV5-4,TRBD2,CASSPLGGGANTGELFF